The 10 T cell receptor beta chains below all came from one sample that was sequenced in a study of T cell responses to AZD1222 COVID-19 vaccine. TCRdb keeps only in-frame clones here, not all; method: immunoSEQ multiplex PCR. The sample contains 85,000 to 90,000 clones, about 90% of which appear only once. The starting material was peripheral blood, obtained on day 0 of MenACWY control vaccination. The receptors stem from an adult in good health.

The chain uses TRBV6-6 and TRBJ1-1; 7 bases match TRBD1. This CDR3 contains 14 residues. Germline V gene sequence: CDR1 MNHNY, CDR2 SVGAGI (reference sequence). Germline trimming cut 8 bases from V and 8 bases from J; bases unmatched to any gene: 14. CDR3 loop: CASSAGGGIWEAFF. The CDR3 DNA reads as TGTGCCAGCTCGGCAGGGGGGGGGATTTGGGAAGCTTTCTTT.

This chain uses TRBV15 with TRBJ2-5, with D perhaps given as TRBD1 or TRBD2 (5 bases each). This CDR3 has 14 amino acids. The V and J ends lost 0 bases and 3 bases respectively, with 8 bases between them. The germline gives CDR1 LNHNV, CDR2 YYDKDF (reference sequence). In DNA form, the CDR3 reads TGTGCCACCAGCAGAGATCTGGGGGAAGAGACCCAGTACTTC. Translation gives CATSRDLGEETQYF.

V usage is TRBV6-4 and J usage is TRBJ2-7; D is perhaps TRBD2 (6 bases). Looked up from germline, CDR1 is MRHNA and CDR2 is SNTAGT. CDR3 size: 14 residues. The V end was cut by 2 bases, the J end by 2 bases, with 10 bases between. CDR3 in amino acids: CASSDAGLTYEQYF. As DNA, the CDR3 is TGTGCCAGCAGTGACGCGGGGTTGACCTACGAGCAGTACTTC.

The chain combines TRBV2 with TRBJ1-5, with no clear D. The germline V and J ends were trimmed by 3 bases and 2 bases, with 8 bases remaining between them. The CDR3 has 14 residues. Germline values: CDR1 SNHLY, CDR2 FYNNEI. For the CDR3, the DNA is TGTGCCAGCAGTGAGGTGGCAGGCAATCAGCCCCAGCATTTT. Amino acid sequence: CASSEVAGNQPQHF. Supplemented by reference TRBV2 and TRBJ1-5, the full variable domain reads EPEVTQTPSHQVTQMGQEVILRCVPISNHLYFYWYRQILGQKVEFLVSFYNNEISEKSEIFDDQFSVERPDGSNFTLKIRSTKLEDSAMYFCASSEVAGNQPQHFGDGTRLSIL.

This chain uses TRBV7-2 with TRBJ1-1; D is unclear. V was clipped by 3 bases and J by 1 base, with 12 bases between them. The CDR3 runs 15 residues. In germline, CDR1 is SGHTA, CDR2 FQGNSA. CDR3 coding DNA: TGTGCCAGCAGCTTTTATCCTTCAGGGAACACTGAAGCTTTCTTT. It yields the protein CASSFYPSGNTEAFF.

The DNA of the CDR3 is TGCGCCAGCAGCCAAGATGGGCAGTCCCATTCACCCCTCCACTTT. Translating it yields CASSQDGQSHSPLHF. The V call is TRBV4-1, the J call TRBJ1-6, with D unresolved. V gave up 0 bases and J gave up 8 bases, with 11 bases separating them. CDR1 and CDR2 (germline): MGHRA, YSYEKL. This CDR3 region has 15 residues.

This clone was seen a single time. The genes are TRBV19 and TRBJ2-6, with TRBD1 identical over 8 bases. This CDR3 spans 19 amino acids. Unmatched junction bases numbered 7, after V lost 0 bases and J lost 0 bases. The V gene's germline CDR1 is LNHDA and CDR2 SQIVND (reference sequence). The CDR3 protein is CASSIDAQGASSGANVLTF. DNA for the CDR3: TGTGCCAGTAGTATAGATGCTCAGGGGGCTAGCTCTGGGGCCAACGTCCTGACTTTC.

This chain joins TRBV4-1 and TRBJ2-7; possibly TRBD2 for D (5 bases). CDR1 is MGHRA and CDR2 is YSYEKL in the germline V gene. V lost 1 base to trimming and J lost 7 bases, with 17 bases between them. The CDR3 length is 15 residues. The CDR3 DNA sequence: TGCGCCAGCAGCCAAGGGACTGACGGATCGGGGGAGCAGTACTTC. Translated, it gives CASSQGTDGSGEQYF.

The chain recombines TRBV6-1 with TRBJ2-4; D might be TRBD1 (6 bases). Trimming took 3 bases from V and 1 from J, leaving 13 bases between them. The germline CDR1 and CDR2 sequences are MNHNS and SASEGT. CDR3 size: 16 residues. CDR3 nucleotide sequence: TGTGCCAGCAGTGACGGTAGGGGGTCGGCCAAAAACATTCAGTACTTC. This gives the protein CASSDGRGSAKNIQYF.

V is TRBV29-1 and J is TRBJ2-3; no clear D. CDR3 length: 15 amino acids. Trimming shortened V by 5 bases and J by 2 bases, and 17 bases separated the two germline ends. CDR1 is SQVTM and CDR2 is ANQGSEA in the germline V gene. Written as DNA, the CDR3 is TGCAGCGTTTCTTATCCGGGTCATTACACAGATACGCAGTATTTT. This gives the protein CSVSYPGHYTDTQYF.